This T cell receptor beta chain derives from a study of T cell changes during pregnancy in multiple sclerosis. Profiling relied on immunoSEQ multiplex PCR, and the TCRdb table lists in-frame clones only, not all of them. Of 13,000 or so clones detected, 88% appear once; the ten largest clones hold nearly 9%. Trimming took off 5 bases at V and 6 bases at J, with 17 bases between the two ends. The CDR3 spans 14 residues. CDR1 and CDR2 from the germline V gene are MNHNS and SASEGT. The clonotype originates from a female donor with multiple sclerosis, enrolled in a pregnancy study. V usage is TRBV6-1 and J usage is TRBJ2-7, with a weak D call TRBD2 (6 bases). The source was CD8+ T cells from peripheral blood mononuclear cells, collected in the first trimester of pregnancy. CDR3 residues: CASSPSVEVSEQYF. For the CDR3, the DNA is TGTGCCAGCAGTCCTAGCGTAGAGGTTTCCGAGCAGTACTTC.